This T cell receptor beta chain derives from a study of T cells in Graves' hyperthyroidism and ophthalmopathy (dated by TCRdb to about 2019). About the investigation overall: Peripheral blood was sampled at the time of initial diagnosis, prior to any treatment. Prospective prediction of ophthalmopathy was tested in an independent validation cohort of under 20 hyperthyroidism patients and 15 to 17 patients who later progressed to ophthalmopathy. After sampling, hyperthyroidism patients received methimazole starting at 30 mg daily, and ophthalmopathy patients received high-dose intravenous methylprednisolone. The study also compared thyroid tissue and blood T-cell repertoires from about 6 Graves' hyperthyroidism patients. For training and testing, the 110 or so patients in the discovery cohort were randomly divided in a 7:3 ratio. A discovery cohort of about a hundred patients, roughly 45 with Graves' ophthalmopathy and 55 to 65 with stable Graves' hyperthyroidism, was used to find distinguishing TCR V-J signatures. TCR Vbeta CDR3 sequencing of 140 or so peripheral blood samples (over 40 ophthalmopathy, approximately 80 hyperthyroidism and some 17 progressor patients) is reported in the paper. Findings and caveats that apply to the study as a whole: During validation, the model predicted progression to ophthalmopathy a median of approximately 7 months ahead of onset, with 60% to 71% sensitivity and 72.22% specificity. Sample size was not statistically predetermined, and blinding of investigators to group allocation was not performed. Blood samples also contained most of the expanded thyroid clonotypes (frequency above 0.001), which suggests that blood repertoires may reflect thyroid immune responses. In cross-validation, a model built on a 13 V-J signature told ophthalmopathy apart from stable hyperthyroidism with approximately 90% sensitivity and around 83% specificity, and in testing the same model reached 80%/75%.

Turning to this clonotype: It has no known antigen specificity. The input lacks base qualities; no much larger clone sits a single base away.

TCR beta CDR3 regions were amplified from RNA transcripts. For the first round of RT-PCR on the TCR CDR3, the HTBI primer set was used together with the Qiagen OneStep RT-PCR kit. Libraries were constructed in a second round of multiplex PCR, after which size selection and purification were performed. The libraries were sequenced on an Illumina HiSeq2000 using paired-end 100 bp reads. The source study handled its data this way. Raw data were processed with SOAPnuke, discarding reads with adapters, uncalled bases, mean Phred below 15, or no exact constant-primer or identifier match. COPE v1.2.5 was used to merge the high-quality paired reads, and each unique nucleotide sequence was defined as a clonotype. Clonotypes were aligned to IMGT TRBV, TRBD and TRBJ reference segments using MiTCR v1.1. Only V-J combinations with frequency above 0.0001, covering roughly 99% of repertoires, were analysed. The TCS score was defined as F50 (clonal expansion) divided by E x V (chaos), with BLOSUM62-based TCRdist calculated between CDR3 peptides within each V-J. Welch's t-statistics and random forest reduced 514 V-J features to fewer than 15, which were used in a naive Bayes classifier (R e1071). The public sequencing data were trimmed at Q25 with fastp and processed into clonotypes with MiXCR by TCRdb, which kept only in-frame beta chains. When rows share a CDR3 protein, they turn into one entry using the most common DNA and genes. The V and J calls, along with clone size, are taken from TCRdb and not from the paper's own processing. This sample gives about 210,000 distinct CDR3 sequences in total; approximately 17% of them show up just once. The ten largest account for roughly 50% of the sample.

Stable Graves' hyperthyroidism was defined as no progression to ophthalmopathy during 18 months of follow-up. Hyperthyroidism patients were newly diagnosed, with disease duration under 2 months, and aged 18 to 65 years. Any patient with an uncontrolled infection, another autoimmune disease, pregnancy or lactation was excluded. Clinical symptoms, serum thyroxine and TRAb, thyroid ultrasound, and orbital computed tomography formed the basis for the diagnoses. PBMCs were separated from over 9 ml of fresh peripheral blood using Ficoll-Paque density gradient centrifugation. Total RNA was extracted using Trizol reagent, and RNA quality was assessed on an Agilent 2100 Bioanalyzer. The CDR3 goes from the cysteine to the phenylalanine over 13 residues. Here the CDR3 DNA is all that survives: 39 bases in frame from base 1. V loses 4 bases, J loses 7 bases, and the germline ends lie 11 bases apart. Taken from the germline V gene, the CDR1 and CDR2 loops are KGHSH and LQKENI.

Sequences were obtained from blood. This TCR derives from a man in his fifties with Graves' hyperthyroidism. The rearranged segments are TRBV18 and TRBJ1-5; the D gene is perhaps TRBD1, from 5 matching bases. The DNA sequence follows: TGTGCCAGCTCACAGGACAATCAACAGCCCCAGCATTTT. Translated, this is CASSQDNQQPQHF. Supplemented by the reference TRBV18 and TRBJ1-5 proteins around the CDR3, the complete variable domain is NAGVMQNPRHLVRRRGQEARLRCSPMKGHSHVYWYRQLPEEGLKFMVYLQKENIIDESGMPKERFSAEFPKEGPSILRIQQVVRGDSAAYFCASSQDNQQPQHFGDGTRLSIL.